This T cell receptor (beta chain) was recovered during a study of T cell responses to AZD1222 COVID-19 vaccine. The study, taken as a whole, reports: Compared with day 0, the breadth and depth of the Spike-specific TCR repertoire rose significantly after two doses of AZD1222. Spike was spanned by vaccine-associated CD4 TCRs, with dominance at 160-218 and 743-854.

The CDR3 contains 13 residues. V lost 0 bases to trimming and J lost 3 bases, with 3 bases between them. The germline V gene encodes CDR1 KGHDR and CDR2 SFDVKD. Some clones are missing from TCRdb's copy, which holds only in-frame ones; the method was immunoSEQ multiplex PCR. The sample lists 130,000 to 150,000 clones, roughly 89% occurring once. Comment on this clone: What it binds is unknown.

This specimen was peripheral blood, taken 28 days after the second AZD1222 dose. This chain joins TRBV24-1 and TRBJ2-3, with unresolved D. The receptor was isolated from an adult who received the AZD1222 COVID-19 vaccine. CDR3 sequence: CATSDLVTDTQYF. The CDR3 DNA follows: TGTGCCACCAGTGATTTGGTTACAGATACGCAGTATTTT.